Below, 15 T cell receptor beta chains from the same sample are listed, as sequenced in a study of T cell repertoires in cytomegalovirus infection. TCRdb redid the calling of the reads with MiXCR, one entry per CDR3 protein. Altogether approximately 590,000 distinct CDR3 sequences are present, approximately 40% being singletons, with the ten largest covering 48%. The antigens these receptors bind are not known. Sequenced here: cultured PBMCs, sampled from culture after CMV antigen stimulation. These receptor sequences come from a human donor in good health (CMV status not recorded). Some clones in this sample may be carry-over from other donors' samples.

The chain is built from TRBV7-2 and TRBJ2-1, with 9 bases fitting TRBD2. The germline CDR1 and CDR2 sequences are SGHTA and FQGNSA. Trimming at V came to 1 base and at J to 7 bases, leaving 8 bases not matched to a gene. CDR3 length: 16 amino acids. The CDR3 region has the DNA TGTGCCAGCAGCTTAGTGGGTAGCGGGAGTATGAATGAGCAGTTCTTC. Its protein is CASSLVGSGSMNEQFF.

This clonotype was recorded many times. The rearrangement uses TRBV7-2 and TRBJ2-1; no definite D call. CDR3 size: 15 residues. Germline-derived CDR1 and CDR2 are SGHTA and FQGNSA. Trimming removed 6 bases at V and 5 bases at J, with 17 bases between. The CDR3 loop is CASRQGLSRDNEQFF. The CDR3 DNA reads TGTGCCAGCAGGCAAGGCCTCTCACGGGACAATGAGCAGTTCTTC.

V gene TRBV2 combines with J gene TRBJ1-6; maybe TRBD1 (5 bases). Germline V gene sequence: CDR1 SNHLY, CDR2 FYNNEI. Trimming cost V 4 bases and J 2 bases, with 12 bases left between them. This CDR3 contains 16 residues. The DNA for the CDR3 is TGTGCCAGCAGTGGTAAGGCAGGGACCTATAATTCACCCCTCCACTTT. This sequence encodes CASSGKAGTYNSPLHF. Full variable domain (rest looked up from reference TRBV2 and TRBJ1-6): EPEVTQTPSHQVTQMGQEVILRCVPISNHLYFYWYRQILGQKVEFLVSFYNNEISEKSEIFDDQFSVERPDGSNFTLKIRSTKLEDSAMYFCASSGKAGTYNSPLHFGNGTRLTVT.

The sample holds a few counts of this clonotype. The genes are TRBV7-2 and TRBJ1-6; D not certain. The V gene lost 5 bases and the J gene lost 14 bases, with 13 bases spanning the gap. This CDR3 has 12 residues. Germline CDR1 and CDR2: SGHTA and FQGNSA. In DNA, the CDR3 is TGTGCCAGCAGCCCTCCAATTCATTCCCTCCACTTT. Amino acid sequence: CASSPPIHSLHF.

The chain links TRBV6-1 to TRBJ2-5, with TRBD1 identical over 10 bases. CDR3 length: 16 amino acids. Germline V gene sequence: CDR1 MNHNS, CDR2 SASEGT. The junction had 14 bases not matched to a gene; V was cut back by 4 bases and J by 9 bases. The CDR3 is CASSGTGTGAFRAQYF. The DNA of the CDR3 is TGTGCCAGCAGTGGGACCGGGACAGGGGCTTTTAGGGCCCAGTACTTC.

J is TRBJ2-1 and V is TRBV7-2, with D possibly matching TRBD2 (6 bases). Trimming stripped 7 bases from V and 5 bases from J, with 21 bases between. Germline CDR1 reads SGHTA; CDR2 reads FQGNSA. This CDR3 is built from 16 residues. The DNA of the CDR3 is TGTGCCAGCACCACGAAGCGGCTCGGGGGTGACAATGAGCAGTTCTTC. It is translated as CASTTKRLGGDNEQFF.

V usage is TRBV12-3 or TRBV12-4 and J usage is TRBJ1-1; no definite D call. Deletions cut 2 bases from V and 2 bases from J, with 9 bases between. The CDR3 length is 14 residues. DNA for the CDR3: TGTGCCAGCAGTTTATGGCCCGAAAACACTGAAGCTTTCTTT. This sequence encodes CASSLWPENTEAFF.

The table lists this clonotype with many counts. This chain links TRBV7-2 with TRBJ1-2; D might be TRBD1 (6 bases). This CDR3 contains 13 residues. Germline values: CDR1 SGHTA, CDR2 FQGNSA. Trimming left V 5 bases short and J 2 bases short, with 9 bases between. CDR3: CASSPDRNYGYTF. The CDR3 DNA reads TGTGCCAGCAGCCCCGACAGGAACTATGGCTACACCTTC. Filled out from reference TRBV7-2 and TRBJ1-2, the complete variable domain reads GAGVSQSPSNKVTEKGKDVELRCDPISGHTALYWYRQSLGQGLEFLIYFQGNSAPDKSGLPSDRFSAERTGGSVSTLTIQRTQQEDSAVYLCASSPDRNYGYTFGSGTRLTVV.

This chain's CDR3 is CASSLAGGGPSYEQYF. In nucleotides, the CDR3 is TGTGCCAGCAGCTTGGCAGGGGGGGGCCCCTCCTACGAGCAGTACTTC. This chain uses TRBV5-6 with TRBJ2-7; D possibly matches TRBD1 or TRBD2 (7 bases each). The CDR3 is 16 residues long. V gave up 0 bases and J gave up 0 bases, with 13 bases separating them. Germline V CDR1 and CDR2: SGHDT, YYEEEE.

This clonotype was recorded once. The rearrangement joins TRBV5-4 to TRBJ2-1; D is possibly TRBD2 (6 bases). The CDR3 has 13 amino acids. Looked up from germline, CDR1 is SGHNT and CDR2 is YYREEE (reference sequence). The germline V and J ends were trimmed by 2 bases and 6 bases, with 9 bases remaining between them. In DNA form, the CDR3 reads TGTGCCAGCAGCTTCTCAGCGGGCAATGAGCAGTTCTTC. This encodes CASSFSAGNEQFF.

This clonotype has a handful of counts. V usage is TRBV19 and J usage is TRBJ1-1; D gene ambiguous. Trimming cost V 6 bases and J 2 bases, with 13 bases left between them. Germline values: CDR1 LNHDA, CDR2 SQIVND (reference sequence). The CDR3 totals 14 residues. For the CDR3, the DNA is TGTGCCAGTAGCACACCGGGAACTAACACTGAAGCTTTCTTT. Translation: CASSTPGTNTEAFF.

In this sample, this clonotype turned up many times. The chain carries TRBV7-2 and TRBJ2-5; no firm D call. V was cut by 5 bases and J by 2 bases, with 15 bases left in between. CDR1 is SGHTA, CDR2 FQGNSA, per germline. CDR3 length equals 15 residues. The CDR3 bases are TGTGCCAGCAGCCCACGACGTTCGAATCAAGAGACCCAGTACTTC. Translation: CASSPRRSNQETQYF.

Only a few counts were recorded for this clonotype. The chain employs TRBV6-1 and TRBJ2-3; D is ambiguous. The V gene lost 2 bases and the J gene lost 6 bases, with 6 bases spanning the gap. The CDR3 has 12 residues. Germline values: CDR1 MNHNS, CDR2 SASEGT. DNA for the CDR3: TGTGCCAGCAGTGAAAAGTGGGATACGCAGTATTTT. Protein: CASSEKWDTQYF.

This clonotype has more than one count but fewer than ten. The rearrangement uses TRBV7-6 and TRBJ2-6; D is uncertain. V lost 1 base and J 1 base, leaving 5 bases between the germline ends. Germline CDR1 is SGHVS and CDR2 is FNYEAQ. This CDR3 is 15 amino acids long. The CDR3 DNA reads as TGTGCCAGCAGCTTAGAGGCTTCTGGGGCCAACGTCCTGACTTTC. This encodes CASSLEASGANVLTF.

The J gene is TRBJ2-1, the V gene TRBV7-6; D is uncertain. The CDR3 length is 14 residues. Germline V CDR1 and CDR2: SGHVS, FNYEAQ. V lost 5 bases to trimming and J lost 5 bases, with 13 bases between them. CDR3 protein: CASSKGTGNNEQFF. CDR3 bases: TGTGCCAGCAGCAAAGGTACTGGTAACAATGAGCAGTTCTTC.